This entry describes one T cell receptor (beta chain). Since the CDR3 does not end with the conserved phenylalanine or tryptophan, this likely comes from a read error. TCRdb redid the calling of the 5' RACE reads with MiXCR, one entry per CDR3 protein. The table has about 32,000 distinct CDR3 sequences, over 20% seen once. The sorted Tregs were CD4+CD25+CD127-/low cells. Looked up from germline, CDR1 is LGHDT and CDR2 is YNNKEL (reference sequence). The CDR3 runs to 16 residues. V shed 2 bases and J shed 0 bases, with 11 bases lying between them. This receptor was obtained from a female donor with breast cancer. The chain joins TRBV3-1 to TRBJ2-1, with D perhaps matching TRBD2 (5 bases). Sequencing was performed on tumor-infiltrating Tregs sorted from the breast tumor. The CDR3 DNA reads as TGTGCCAGCAGCCAAAGGAGGCGGAGCTCCTACAATGAGCAGTTCCTC. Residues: CASSQRRRSSYNEQFL.